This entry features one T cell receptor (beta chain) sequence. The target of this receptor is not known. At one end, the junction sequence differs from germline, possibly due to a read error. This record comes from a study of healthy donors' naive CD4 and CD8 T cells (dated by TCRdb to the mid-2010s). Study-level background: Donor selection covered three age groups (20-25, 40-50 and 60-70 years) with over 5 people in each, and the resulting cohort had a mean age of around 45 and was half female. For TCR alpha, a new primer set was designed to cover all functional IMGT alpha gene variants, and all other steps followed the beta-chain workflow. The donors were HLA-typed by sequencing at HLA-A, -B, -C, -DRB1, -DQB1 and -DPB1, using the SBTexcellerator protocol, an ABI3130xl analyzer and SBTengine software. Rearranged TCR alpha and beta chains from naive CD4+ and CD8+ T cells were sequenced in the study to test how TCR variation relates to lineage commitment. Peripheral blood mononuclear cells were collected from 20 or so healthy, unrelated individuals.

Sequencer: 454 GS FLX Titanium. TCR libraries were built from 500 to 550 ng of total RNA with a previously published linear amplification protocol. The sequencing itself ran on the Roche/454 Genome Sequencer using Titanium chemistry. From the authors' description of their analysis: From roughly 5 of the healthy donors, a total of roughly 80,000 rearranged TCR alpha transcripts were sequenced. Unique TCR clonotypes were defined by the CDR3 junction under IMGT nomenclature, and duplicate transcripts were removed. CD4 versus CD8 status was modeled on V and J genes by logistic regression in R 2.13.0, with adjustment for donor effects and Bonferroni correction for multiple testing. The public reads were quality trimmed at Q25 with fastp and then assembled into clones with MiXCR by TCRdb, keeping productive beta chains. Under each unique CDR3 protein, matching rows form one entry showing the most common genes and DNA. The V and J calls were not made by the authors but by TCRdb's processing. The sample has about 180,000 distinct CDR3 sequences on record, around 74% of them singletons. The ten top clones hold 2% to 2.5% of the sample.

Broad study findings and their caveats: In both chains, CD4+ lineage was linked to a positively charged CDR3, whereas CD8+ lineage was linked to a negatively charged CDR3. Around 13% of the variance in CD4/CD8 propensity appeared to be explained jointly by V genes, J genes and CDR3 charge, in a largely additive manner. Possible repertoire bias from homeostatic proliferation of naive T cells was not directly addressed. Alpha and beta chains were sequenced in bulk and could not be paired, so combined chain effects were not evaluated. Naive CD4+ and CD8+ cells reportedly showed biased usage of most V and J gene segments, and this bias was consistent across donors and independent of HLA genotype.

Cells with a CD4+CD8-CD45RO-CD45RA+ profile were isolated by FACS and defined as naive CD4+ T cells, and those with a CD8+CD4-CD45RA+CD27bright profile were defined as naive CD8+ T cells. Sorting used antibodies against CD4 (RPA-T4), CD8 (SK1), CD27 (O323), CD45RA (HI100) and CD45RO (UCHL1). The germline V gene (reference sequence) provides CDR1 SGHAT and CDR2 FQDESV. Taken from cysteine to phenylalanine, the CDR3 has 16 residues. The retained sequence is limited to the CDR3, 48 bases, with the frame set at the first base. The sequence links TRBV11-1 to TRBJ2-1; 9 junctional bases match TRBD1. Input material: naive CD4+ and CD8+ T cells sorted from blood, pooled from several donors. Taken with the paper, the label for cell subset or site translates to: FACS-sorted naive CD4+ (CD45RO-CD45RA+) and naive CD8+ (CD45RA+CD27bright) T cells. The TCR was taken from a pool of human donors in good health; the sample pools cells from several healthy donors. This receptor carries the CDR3 CASSPEPGQGTHVRVF. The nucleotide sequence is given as TGTGCCAGCAGCCCTGAACCGGGACAGGGTACCCATGTTAGGGTCTTC. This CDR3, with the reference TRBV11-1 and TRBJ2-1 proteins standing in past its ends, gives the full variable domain EAEVAQSPRYKITEKSQAVAFWCDPISGHATLYWYRQILGQGPELLVQFQDESVVDDSQLPKDRFSAERLKGVDSTLKIQPAELGDSAMYLCASSPEPGQGTHVRVFGPGTRLTVL.